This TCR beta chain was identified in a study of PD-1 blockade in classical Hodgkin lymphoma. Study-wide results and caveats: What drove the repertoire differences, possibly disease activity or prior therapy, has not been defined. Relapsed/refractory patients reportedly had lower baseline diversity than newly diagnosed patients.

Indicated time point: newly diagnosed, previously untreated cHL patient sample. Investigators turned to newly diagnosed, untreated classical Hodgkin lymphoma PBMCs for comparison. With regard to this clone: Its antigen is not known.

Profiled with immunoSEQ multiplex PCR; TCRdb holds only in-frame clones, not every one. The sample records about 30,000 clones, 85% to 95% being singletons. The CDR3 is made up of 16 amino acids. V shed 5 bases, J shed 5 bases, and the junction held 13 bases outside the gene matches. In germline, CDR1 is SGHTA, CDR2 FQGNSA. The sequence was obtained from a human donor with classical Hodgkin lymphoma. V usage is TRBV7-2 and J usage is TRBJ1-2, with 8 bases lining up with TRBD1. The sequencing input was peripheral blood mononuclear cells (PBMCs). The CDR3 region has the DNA TGTGCCAGCAGCCCGGACCAGGGGGCGGTAATTTATGGCTACACCTTC. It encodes CASSPDQGAVIYGYTF.